This record concerns one TCR beta chain sequence. Trimming removed 5 bases from V and 4 bases from J, with 8 bases in between. The CDR3 has 12 residues. The sample originates from a study of blood T cell repertoires in COVID-19. Study-wide background: Italy, Spain and the United States were the sources of the convalescent and acute COVID-19 samples. From T cells, B-cell-depleted T cells, or PBMCs came the material, which was cDNA or gDNA.

Authors' data handling: Scientists estimated how many nucleated cells there were by amplifying reference gene primers. Clones were read by immunoSEQ multiplex PCR, and TCRdb kept only the in-frame ones, dropping some. V and J calls plus clone size are reproduced from that table; the DNA served to infer D and trimming. The profile covers 90,000 to 120,000 clones, with roughly 80% appearing a single time and about 5% taken by the ten largest. The sample comprised peripheral blood. This chain links TRBV12-3 or TRBV12-4 with TRBJ1-2; no clear D gene. This TCR was sampled from a man in his 60s with acute or convalescent COVID-19. The CDR3 reads CASSLLFYGYTF. DNA of the CDR3: TGTGCCAGCAGTCTACTTTTCTATGGCTACACCTTC.